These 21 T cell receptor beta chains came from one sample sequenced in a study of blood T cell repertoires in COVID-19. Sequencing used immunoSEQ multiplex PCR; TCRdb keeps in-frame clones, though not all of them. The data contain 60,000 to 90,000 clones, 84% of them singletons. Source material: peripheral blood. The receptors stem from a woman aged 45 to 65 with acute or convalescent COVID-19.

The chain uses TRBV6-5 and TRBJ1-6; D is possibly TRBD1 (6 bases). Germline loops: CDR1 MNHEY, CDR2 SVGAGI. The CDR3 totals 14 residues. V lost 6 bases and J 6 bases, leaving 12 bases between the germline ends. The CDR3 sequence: CASSQTGANSPLHF. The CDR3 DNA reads TGTGCCAGCAGCCAGACAGGAGCTAATTCACCCCTCCACTTT.

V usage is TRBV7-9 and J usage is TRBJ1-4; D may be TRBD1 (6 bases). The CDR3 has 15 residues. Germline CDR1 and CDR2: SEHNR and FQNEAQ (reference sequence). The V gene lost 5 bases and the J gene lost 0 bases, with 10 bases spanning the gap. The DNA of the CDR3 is TGTGCCAGCAGCCCGGGACACACAACTAATGAAAAACTGTTTTTT. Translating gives CASSPGHTTNEKLFF.

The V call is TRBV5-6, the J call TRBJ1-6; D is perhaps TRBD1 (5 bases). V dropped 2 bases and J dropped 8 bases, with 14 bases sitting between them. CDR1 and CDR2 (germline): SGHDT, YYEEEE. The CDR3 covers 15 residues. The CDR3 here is CASSFRDSSYSPLHF. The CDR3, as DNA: TGTGCCAGCAGCTTCCGGGACTCCTCCTATTCACCCCTCCACTTT.

CDR3 DNA sequence: TGCGCCAGCAGCCAATGGGGCGGGAGGGACCAAGAGACCCAGTACTTC. The encoded protein is CASSQWGGRDQETQYF. The chain carries TRBV4-1 and TRBJ2-5; 9 bases align to TRBD2. The germline gives CDR1 MGHRA, CDR2 YSYEKL. Trimming cost V 2 bases and J 0 bases; bases outside gene matches: 4. This CDR3 is built from 16 residues.

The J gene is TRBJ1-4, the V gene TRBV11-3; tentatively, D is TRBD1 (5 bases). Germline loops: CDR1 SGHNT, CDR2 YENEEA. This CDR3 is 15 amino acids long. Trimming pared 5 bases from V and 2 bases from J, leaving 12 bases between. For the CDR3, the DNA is TGTGCCAGCAGCCGAGGGGCGGGGACTAATGAAAAACTGTTTTTT. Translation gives CASSRGAGTNEKLFF.

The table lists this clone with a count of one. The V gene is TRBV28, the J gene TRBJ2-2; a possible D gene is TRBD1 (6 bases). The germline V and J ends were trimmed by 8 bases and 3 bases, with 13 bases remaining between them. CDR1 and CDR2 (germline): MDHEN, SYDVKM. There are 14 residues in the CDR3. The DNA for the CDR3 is TGTGCCAGCTATCTAAACAGGGACACCGGGGAGCTGTTTTTT. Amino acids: CASYLNRDTGELFF.

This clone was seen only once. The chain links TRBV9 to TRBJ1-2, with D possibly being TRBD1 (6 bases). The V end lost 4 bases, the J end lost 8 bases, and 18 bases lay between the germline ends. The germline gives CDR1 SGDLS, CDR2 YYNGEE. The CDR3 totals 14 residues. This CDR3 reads CASSPRGGFRGYTF. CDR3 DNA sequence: TGTGCCAGCAGCCCGAGGGGGGGCTTTCGGGGCTACACCTTC.

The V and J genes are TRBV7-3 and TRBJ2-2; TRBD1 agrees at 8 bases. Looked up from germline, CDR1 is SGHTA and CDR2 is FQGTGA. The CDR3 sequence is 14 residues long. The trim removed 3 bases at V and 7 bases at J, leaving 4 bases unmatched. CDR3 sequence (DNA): TGTGCCAGCAGCTTCCGACAGGGGAGCGGGGAGCTGTTTTTT. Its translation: CASSFRQGSGELFF.

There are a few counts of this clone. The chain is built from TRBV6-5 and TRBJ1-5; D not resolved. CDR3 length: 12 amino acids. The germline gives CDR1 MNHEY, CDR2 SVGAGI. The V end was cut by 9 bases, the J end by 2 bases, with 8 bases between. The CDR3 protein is CASRRGNQPQHF. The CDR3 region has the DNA TGTGCCAGTCGACGGGGCAATCAGCCCCAGCATTTT.

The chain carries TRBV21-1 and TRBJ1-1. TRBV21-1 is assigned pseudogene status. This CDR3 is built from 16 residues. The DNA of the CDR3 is TGTGCCAGCAGCAAAGGAGTAAAAGAGATGAACACTGAAGCTTTCTTT. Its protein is CASSKGVKEMNTEAFF.

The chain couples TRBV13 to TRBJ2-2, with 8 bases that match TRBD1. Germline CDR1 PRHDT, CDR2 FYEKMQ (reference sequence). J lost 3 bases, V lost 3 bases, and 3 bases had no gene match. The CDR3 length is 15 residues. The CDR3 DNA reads TGTGCCAGCAGCTTTCTGGACAGGGACACCGGGGAGCTGTTTTTT. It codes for CASSFLDRDTGELFF.

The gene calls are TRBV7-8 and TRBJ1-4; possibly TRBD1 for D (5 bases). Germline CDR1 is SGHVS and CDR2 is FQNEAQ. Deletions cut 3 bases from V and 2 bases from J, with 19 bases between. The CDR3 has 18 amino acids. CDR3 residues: CASSLQTEYYSTNEKLFF. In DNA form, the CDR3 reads TGTGCCAGCAGCTTGCAGACAGAGTATTATTCCACTAATGAAAAACTGTTTTTT.

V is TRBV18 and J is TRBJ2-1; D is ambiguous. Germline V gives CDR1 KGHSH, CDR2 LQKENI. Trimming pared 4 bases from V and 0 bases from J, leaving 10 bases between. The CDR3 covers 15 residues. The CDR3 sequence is CASSRQPSSYNEQFF. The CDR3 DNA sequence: TGTGCCAGCTCACGCCAACCGAGCTCCTACAATGAGCAGTTCTTC.

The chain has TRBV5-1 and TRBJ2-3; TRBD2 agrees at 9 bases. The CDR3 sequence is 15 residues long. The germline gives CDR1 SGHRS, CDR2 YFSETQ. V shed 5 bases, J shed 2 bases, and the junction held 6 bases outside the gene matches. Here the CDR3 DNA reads TGCGCCAGCAGAGCTAGCGGGGACCCCACAGATACGCAGTATTTT. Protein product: CASRASGDPTDTQYF.

The CDR3 DNA is TGTGCCAGCAGCTTCGGGTCTTCCTACAATGAGCAGTTCTTC. It yields the protein CASSFGSSYNEQFF. The chain employs TRBV11-2 and TRBJ2-1; no firm D call. CDR1 is SGHAT and CDR2 is FQNNGV in the germline V gene. This CDR3 comprises 14 residues. V lost 3 bases and J lost 1, with 7 bases in between.

The CDR3 here is CASSLGRGGYEKLFF. Here the CDR3 DNA reads TGTGCCAGCAGCTTGGGTCGCGGGGGATATGAAAAACTGTTTTTT. The V gene is TRBV11-2, the J gene TRBJ1-4; tentative D call: TRBD1 (5 bases). The CDR3 is made up of 15 amino acids. The germline V gene has CDR1 SGHAT and CDR2 FQNNGV. V was pared by 3 bases and J by 6 bases, with 14 bases between.

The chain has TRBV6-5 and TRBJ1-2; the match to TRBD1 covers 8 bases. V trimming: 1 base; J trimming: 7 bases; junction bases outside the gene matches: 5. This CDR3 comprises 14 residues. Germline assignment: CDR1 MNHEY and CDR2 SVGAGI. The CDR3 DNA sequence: TGTGCCAGCAGTTACTTCAGGGGGCGTGGTGGCTACACCTTC. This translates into CASSYFRGRGGYTF.

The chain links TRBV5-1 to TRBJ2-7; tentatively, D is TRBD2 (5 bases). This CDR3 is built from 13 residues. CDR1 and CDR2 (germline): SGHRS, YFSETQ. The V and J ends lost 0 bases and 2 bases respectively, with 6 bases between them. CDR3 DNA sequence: TGCGCCAGCAGCTTGGGAGGGACCTACGAGCAGTACTTC. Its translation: CASSLGGTYEQYF.

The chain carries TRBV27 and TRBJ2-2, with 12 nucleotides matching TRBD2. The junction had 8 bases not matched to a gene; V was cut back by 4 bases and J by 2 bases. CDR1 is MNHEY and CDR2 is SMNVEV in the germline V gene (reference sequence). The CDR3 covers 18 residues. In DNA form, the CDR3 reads TGTGCCAGCAGTTCTCGACTAGCGGGGGAGCTAAACACCGGGGAGCTGTTTTTT. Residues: CASSSRLAGELNTGELFF.

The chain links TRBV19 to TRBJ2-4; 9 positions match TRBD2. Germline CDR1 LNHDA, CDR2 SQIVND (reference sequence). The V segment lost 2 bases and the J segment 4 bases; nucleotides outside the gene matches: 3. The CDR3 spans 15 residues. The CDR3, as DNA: TGTGCCAGTAGTATAAGGACTAGCGAAAAAAACATTCAGTACTTC. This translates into CASSIRTSEKNIQYF.

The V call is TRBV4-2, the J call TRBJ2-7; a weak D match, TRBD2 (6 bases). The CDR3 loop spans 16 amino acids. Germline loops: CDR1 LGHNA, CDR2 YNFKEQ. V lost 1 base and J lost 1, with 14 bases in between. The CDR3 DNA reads TGTGCCAGCAGCCAAGCGGCGGGACTCTCTTCCTACGAGCAGTACTTC. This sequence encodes CASSQAAGLSSYEQYF.